This TCR beta chain was retrieved from a study of blood T cell repertoires in COVID-19. This clone was seen a few times. Profiling relied on immunoSEQ multiplex PCR, and the TCRdb table lists in-frame clones only, not all of them. The repertoire holds about 180,000 clones, about nine tenths seen once, with more than 1.5% in the top ten. The CDR3 is 13 residues long. The V segment lost 6 bases and the J segment 5 bases; nucleotides outside the gene matches: 7. Germline loops: CDR1 SQVTM, CDR2 ANQGSEA. Sequencing input: peripheral blood. The genes are TRBV29-1 and TRBJ2-5; 9 nucleotides line up with TRBD1. The origin of this receptor is a woman between 45 and 60 years old with acute or convalescent COVID-19. Here the CDR3 reads CSVGTGISETQYF. CDR3 coding DNA: TGCAGCGTCGGGACAGGGATATCGGAGACCCAGTACTTC.